A single sample is the source of the 14 T cell receptor beta chains below, sequenced in a study of blood T cell repertoires in COVID-19. Clones were read by immunoSEQ multiplex PCR, and TCRdb kept only the in-frame ones, dropping some. The table shows approximately 300,000 clones, with 90% to 95% occurring only once. Material for sequencing was PBMCs or T cells enriched from blood (not recorded which). All receptors derive from a woman aged 30 to 39 who had been exposed to COVID-19.

The J gene is TRBJ2-3, the V gene TRBV2; TRBD2 agrees at 14 bases. This CDR3 has 15 amino acids. Trimming at V came to 7 bases and at J to 4 bases, leaving 4 bases not matched to a gene. Germline values: CDR1 SNHLY, CDR2 FYNNEI. CDR3 coding DNA: TGTGCCAGCACCGGGACTAGCGGGAGTCCAGATACGCAGTATTTT. Translated: CASTGTSGSPDTQYF.

The CDR3 DNA reads TGTGCCAGCAGTGGCCTTTTTCAGGGATCCCCCTACGAGCAGTACTTC. Translating gives CASSGLFQGSPYEQYF. The genes are TRBV6-2 or TRBV6-3 and TRBJ2-7; TRBD1 might be the D (5 bases). From germline, CDR1 is MNHEY and CDR2 SVGEGT. V was trimmed by 5 bases and J by 2 bases, leaving 19 bases between them. This CDR3 has 16 amino acids.

V gene TRBV19 combines with J gene TRBJ1-1; D perhaps matches TRBD1 (6 bases). The CDR3 contains 16 residues. The V and J ends lost 9 bases and 0 bases respectively, with 20 bases between them. Germline CDR1 reads LNHDA; CDR2 reads SQIVND (reference sequence). CDR3 in DNA: TGTGCCAGCCGATTAGGGACCCAGGGGCTGAACACTGAAGCTTTCTTT. The encoded protein is CASRLGTQGLNTEAFF.

The genes are TRBV5-4 and TRBJ2-7, with 7 nucleotides matching TRBD1. The ends lost 4 bases at V and 3 bases at J; junction bases unmatched: 7. Germline V gene sequence: CDR1 SGHNT, CDR2 YYREEE (reference sequence). This CDR3 is 14 amino acids long. The CDR3 loop reads CASSGPGGHYEQYF. CDR3 DNA sequence: TGTGCCAGCAGCGGGCCAGGGGGACACTACGAGCAGTACTTC. The full variable domain, rest sourced from reference TRBV5-4 and TRBJ2-7, is ETGVTQSPTHLIKTRGQQVTLRCSSQSGHNTVSWYQQALGQGPQFIFQYYREEENGRGNFPPRFSGLQFPNYSSELNVNALELDDSALYLCASSGPGGHYEQYFGPGTRLTVT.

The rearrangement uses TRBV27 and TRBJ1-6; no reliable D call. The CDR3 extends over 15 amino acids. CDR1 MNHEY and CDR2 SMNVEV come from the germline V gene (reference sequence). Trimming took 0 bases from V and 6 from J, leaving 9 bases between them. This chain's CDR3 is CASSLSWQANSPLHF. The CDR3 DNA is TGTGCCAGCAGTTTATCGTGGCAGGCTAATTCACCCCTCCACTTT.

This clone was picked up a small number of times. The rearrangement uses TRBV30 and TRBJ1-1; D is unresolved. The CDR3 spans 11 residues. Germline CDR1 GTSNPN, CDR2 SVGIG (reference sequence). Trimming took off 0 bases at V and 5 bases at J, with 4 bases between the two ends. This chain's CDR3 is CAWSVLTEAFF. For the CDR3, the DNA is TGTGCCTGGAGTGTACTGACTGAAGCTTTCTTT.

This sequence joins TRBV5-6 and TRBJ1-2; TRBD1 is a possible D gene (5 bases). Trimming pared 3 bases from V and 4 bases from J, leaving 13 bases between. This CDR3 comprises 14 residues. Germline V gene lookup returns CDR1 SGHDT and CDR2 YYEEEE. For the CDR3, the DNA is TGTGCCAGCAGCTCAGAGTCAGGGCGCTATGGCTACACCTTC. It encodes CASSSESGRYGYTF.

This chain uses TRBV19 with TRBJ2-2; D might be TRBD1 (5 bases). Germline CDR1 is LNHDA and CDR2 is SQIVND (reference sequence). V lost 7 bases and J lost 6, with 6 bases in between. There are 11 residues in the CDR3. The CDR3 region has the DNA TGTGCCAGTACCAGGGCCGGGGAGCTGTTTTTT. It translates to CASTRAGELFF.

V usage is TRBV10-1 and J usage is TRBJ2-1; the match to TRBD2 covers 12 bases. With 7 bases clipped from V and 9 bases from J, the junction kept 13 bases outside the gene matches. CDR3 length equals 16 residues. The germline V gene has CDR1 WNHNN and CDR2 SYGVQD (reference sequence). CDR3 sequence: CASIGTSGFGRGEQFF. In DNA form, the CDR3 reads TGCGCCAGCATAGGGACTAGCGGGTTCGGGAGGGGTGAGCAGTTCTTC.

The rearrangement joins TRBV6-5 to TRBJ1-2; 8 positions agree with TRBD1. This CDR3 is 13 amino acids long. J lost 6 bases, V lost 6 bases, and 6 bases had no gene match. Germline-derived CDR1 and CDR2 are MNHEY and SVGAGI. The CDR3 loop reads CASSSGQGDGYTF. In nucleotides, the CDR3 is TGTGCCAGCAGCTCCGGACAGGGAGATGGCTACACCTTC.

This chain links TRBV15 with TRBJ1-1; D is possibly TRBD1 (6 bases). Trimming removed 8 bases at V and 0 bases at J, with 16 bases between. Germline V gene sequence: CDR1 LNHNV, CDR2 YYDKDF (reference sequence). CDR3 length equals 15 residues. CDR3 residues: CATRMETGMNTEAFF. CDR3 sequence (DNA): TGTGCCACCCGGATGGAGACAGGAATGAACACTGAAGCTTTCTTT.

The rearrangement joins TRBV5-1 to TRBJ1-5, with TRBD1 as a possible D gene (5 bases). The CDR3 extends over 15 amino acids. V lost 2 bases, J lost 4 bases, and 13 bases lay in between. Looked up from germline, CDR1 is SGHRS and CDR2 is YFSETQ. CDR3 residues: CASSFGMGGNQPQHF. The CDR3 coding sequence is TGCGCCAGCAGCTTTGGAATGGGGGGGAATCAGCCCCAGCATTTT.

This clone was picked up one time. V is TRBV19 and J is TRBJ1-2; possibly TRBD1 for D (5 bases). CDR1 is LNHDA, CDR2 SQIVND, per germline (reference sequence). V gave up 5 bases and J gave up 4 bases, with 20 bases separating them. This CDR3 region has 16 residues. CDR3 sequence: CASSPAGYLISYGYTF. In DNA form, the CDR3 reads TGTGCCAGTAGTCCCGCAGGGTATCTGATCTCCTATGGCTACACCTTC.

The chain combines TRBV2 with TRBJ1-2; TRBD1 might be the D (5 bases). The germline V gene has CDR1 SNHLY and CDR2 FYNNEI. The CDR3 extends over 14 amino acids. Trimming shortened V by 6 bases and J by 2 bases, and 13 bases separated the two germline ends. CDR3 bases: TGTGCCAGCAGCCGGGGTGGGGGGAACTATGGCTACACCTTC. Protein: CASSRGGGNYGYTF.